The clone carrying this T cell receptor (beta chain) came up a few times. What it recognizes is unknown. The sample is drawn from a study of identical twins. It was template switching that added a universal primer site, and there were unique molecular identifiers on the cDNA. MiXCR was run by TCRdb on the 5' RACE reads, yielding one entry per CDR3 protein. The sample includes 200,000 to 250,000 distinct CDR3 sequences, 5.5% to 7% of them seen just once. Findings of the study overall: Zero-insertion findings could be partly confounded by invariant cells (MAIT and iNKT cells).

Healthy Caucasians, and only they, were the donors. The sample was also linked to a second study, of yellow fever vaccine responses in identical twins.

Sequenced: memory (CD45RO+) T cells sorted from blood. The TCR comes from a woman aged 18-30 years in good health.

DNA for the CDR3: TGTGCCAGCAGTCCTCCTGAGGGCCGGAGGCAAGAGACCCAGTACTTC. It is translated as CASSPPEGRRQETQYF. The rearrangement uses TRBV12-3 or TRBV12-4 and TRBJ2-5; maybe TRBD2 (5 bases). The V gene lost 5 bases and the J gene lost 2 bases, with 18 bases spanning the gap. The CDR3 consists of 16 residues.